This TCR beta chain appears in the sequencing data of a study of blood T cell repertoires in COVID-19. Using immunoSEQ multiplex PCR, the repertoire was profiled, and TCRdb retains in-frame clones only, with some absent. This table has around 150,000 clones, about 81% appearing once. CDR3 length equals 13 residues. The V end was cut by 5 bases, the J end by 4 bases, with 10 bases between. Germline V lookup: CDR1 SGHTA, CDR2 FQGTGA. The sequence was obtained from a woman over 75 with acute or convalescent COVID-19. The specimen sequenced was peripheral blood. This chain uses TRBV7-3 with TRBJ2-3; possibly TRBD1 for D (5 bases). CDR3 region: CASSLGVADTQYF. Written as DNA, the CDR3 is TGTGCCAGCAGCCTAGGGGTCGCAGATACGCAGTATTTT. The whole variable domain, remainder taken from reference TRBV7-3 and TRBJ2-3, is GAGVSQTPSNKVTEKGKYVELRCDPISGHTALYWYRQSLGQGPEFLIYFQGTGAADDSGLPNDRFFAVRPEGSVSTLKIQRTERGDSAVYLCASSLGVADTQYFGPGTRLTVL.